One sample yielded the 27 T cell receptor beta chains listed below, sequenced in a study of radiotherapy plus CTLA-4 blockade in lung cancer. Clones were read by immunoSEQ multiplex PCR, and TCRdb kept only the in-frame ones, dropping some. The data hold approximately 72,000 clones, with roughly 80% observed a single time. The sample here was peripheral blood, taken from a patient treated with radiotherapy plus ipilimumab. These receptors originate from a human donor with non-small cell lung cancer who had a complete response to radiotherapy plus ipilimumab.

The CDR3, as DNA: TGTGCCAGCAGTGATTTTAGCTCCTATAATTCACCCCTCCACTTT. Amino acids: CASSDFSSYNSPLHF. The chain employs TRBV25-1 and TRBJ1-6; no clear D gene. V was cut by 3 bases and J by 0 bases, with 6 bases left in between. The CDR3 runs 15 residues. CDR1 MGHDK and CDR2 SYGVNS come from the germline V gene. Combining the CDR3 with reference TRBV25-1 and TRBJ1-6 gives the whole variable domain EADIYQTPRYLVIGTGKKITLECSQTMGHDKMYWYQQDPGMELHLIHYSYGVNSTEKGDLSSESTVSRIRTEHFPLTLESARPSHTSQYLCASSDFSSYNSPLHFGNGTRLTVT.

This rearrangement joins TRBV7-2 to TRBJ2-1, with TRBD2 matching over 15 bases. With 5 bases clipped from V and 9 bases from J, the junction kept 8 bases outside the gene matches. Per germline, CDR1 SGHTA and CDR2 FQGNSA. This CDR3 has 16 residues. CDR3 loop: CASSIRGLAGGGEQFF. The CDR3 DNA sequence: TGTGCCAGCAGCATTCGCGGACTAGCGGGAGGGGGTGAGCAGTTCTTC.

The CDR3 sequence is CASRRKPGQGGTGELFF. The CDR3 DNA follows: TGTGCCAGCAGGCGTAAACCGGGACAGGGCGGGACCGGGGAGCTGTTTTTT. The chain joins TRBV7-9 to TRBJ2-2; 9 bases agree with TRBD1. The CDR3 is 17 residues long. Germline lookup yields CDR1 SEHNR and CDR2 FQNEAQ (reference sequence). V shed 6 bases and J 5 bases; nucleotides not matched to a gene: 13.

This clone appeared a few times. The chain joins TRBV19 to TRBJ1-4; TRBD1 is a possible D gene (6 bases). The germline V gene has CDR1 LNHDA and CDR2 SQIVND (reference sequence). This CDR3 region has 14 residues. The V gene lost 2 bases and the J gene lost 7 bases, with 11 bases spanning the gap. The CDR3 loop reads CASSIQGIGEKLFF. The CDR3 DNA reads TGTGCCAGTAGTATACAGGGGATCGGTGAAAAACTGTTTTTT.

Only a few counts were recorded for this clone. The chain joins TRBV10-2 to TRBJ1-5; 9 bases align to TRBD1. Losses at the gene ends were 7 bases for V and 7 bases for J; bases not matched to a gene: 5. This CDR3 comprises 13 residues. Germline V gene lookup returns CDR1 WSHSY and CDR2 SAAADI. The CDR3 DNA reads as TGCGCCAGCACTACAGGGGGCGGACAGCCCCAGCATTTT. It encodes CASTTGGGQPQHF.

V usage is TRBV18 and J usage is TRBJ1-6; D is unresolved. Germline loops: CDR1 KGHSH, CDR2 LQKENI. The V and J ends lost 3 bases and 0 bases respectively, with 9 bases between them. This CDR3 has 16 amino acids. In DNA form, the CDR3 reads TGTGCCAGCTCACCCACCGGGCTCTCCTATAATTCACCCCTCCACTTT. Translation: CASSPTGLSYNSPLHF.

This clone was detected a few times. This sample includes further DNA sequences coding for the same CDR3. In DNA, the CDR3 is TGTGCCAGCAGCTTAGTCCGCACCGGGGAGCTGTTTTTT. Residues: CASSLVRTGELFF. The rearrangement uses TRBV11-2 and TRBJ2-2; no firm D call. The CDR3 loop spans 13 amino acids. Trimming removed 1 base at V and 4 bases at J, with 4 bases between. Per the germline V gene, CDR1 is SGHAT and CDR2 is FQNNGV.

V and J are TRBV19 and TRBJ1-4; 9 nucleotides align to TRBD1. The CDR3 totals 14 residues. The junction had 1 base not matched to a gene; V was cut back by 3 bases and J by 5 bases. CDR1 LNHDA and CDR2 SQIVND come from the germline V gene (reference sequence). CDR3 bases: TGTGCCAGTAGTATCGGACAGGGGAATGAAAAACTGTTTTTT. Its translation: CASSIGQGNEKLFF.

This sequence joins TRBV7-2 and TRBJ1-3; D gene ambiguous. This CDR3 spans 15 amino acids. V was pared by 7 bases and J by 3 bases, with 16 bases between. Germline V gene sequence: CDR1 SGHTA, CDR2 FQGNSA. CDR3 loop: CASTRVRGNGNTIYF. In nucleotides, the CDR3 is TGTGCCAGCACCCGAGTCCGGGGTAATGGAAACACCATATATTTT.

The V and J genes are TRBV5-1 and TRBJ1-5; D is possibly TRBD1 (6 bases). V was trimmed by 1 base and J by 2 bases, leaving 16 bases between them. CDR3 length: 17 residues. Per germline, CDR1 SGHRS and CDR2 YFSETQ. The CDR3 coding sequence is TGCGCCAGCAGCTTGAATCCAGGGGACTATGGCAATCAGCCCCAGCATTTT. This codes for CASSLNPGDYGNQPQHF.

This chain joins TRBV5-8 and TRBJ2-3, with D possibly being TRBD2 (7 bases). Germline V gene sequence: CDR1 SGHTS, CDR2 YDEGEE. CDR3 length: 14 residues. Trimming pared 0 bases from V and 7 bases from J, leaving 12 bases between. The CDR3 spells CASSLAGGPNTQYF. Written as DNA, the CDR3 is TGTGCCAGCAGCTTGGCCGGGGGGCCGAATACGCAGTATTTT.

The gene calls are TRBV5-4 and TRBJ2-3; 10 nucleotides align to TRBD2. Germline assignment: CDR1 SGHNT and CDR2 YYREEE (reference sequence). The J segment lost 1 base and the V segment lost 8 bases, leaving 13 bases of the junction unmatched. CDR3 length: 17 amino acids. For the CDR3, the DNA is TGTGCCAGTCCCAGGTCGACTAGCGGGCGACGCACAGATACGCAGTATTTT. Protein product: CASPRSTSGRRTDTQYF.

This clone was observed a few times. The chain recombines TRBV2 with TRBJ1-2; tentative D call: TRBD1 (6 bases). Germline V gene lookup returns CDR1 SNHLY and CDR2 FYNNEI. The CDR3 covers 15 residues. Trimming left V 8 bases short and J 3 bases short, with 19 bases between. CDR3 sequence reads: CASEGDTRSYYGYTF. CDR3 nucleotides: TGTGCCAGCGAGGGGGACACACGGTCATACTATGGCTACACCTTC.

A remark on this clone: The sample carries other DNA sequences with the same CDR3. The chain couples TRBV30 to TRBJ2-1; 14 nucleotides line up with TRBD2. V gave up 4 bases and J gave up 0 bases; unmatched junction bases: 17. Germline V gene data show CDR1 as GTSNPN and CDR2 as SVGIG (reference sequence). The CDR3 length is 21 residues. The CDR3 is CAWINRGGTSGRGVSYNEQFF. The DNA of the CDR3 is TGTGCCTGGATAAACAGGGGGGGGACTAGCGGGAGAGGGGTCTCCTACAATGAGCAGTTCTTC.

This sequence joins TRBV29-1 and TRBJ2-2; 7 positions match TRBD1. CDR1 and CDR2 (germline): SQVTM, ANQGSEA. Trimming removed 7 bases from V and 0 bases from J; junction bases left unmatched: 8. The CDR3 loop spans 15 amino acids. The CDR3 loop reads CSALGQPANTGELFF. The CDR3 nucleotides read TGCAGCGCATTGGGACAGCCCGCGAACACCGGGGAGCTGTTTTTT.

The chain has TRBV10-2 and TRBJ1-1; 11 bases line up with TRBD1. Germline V gene sequence: CDR1 WSHSY, CDR2 SAAADI. The V segment lost 7 bases and the J segment 5 bases; nucleotides outside the gene matches: 9. This CDR3 contains 15 residues. The chain's CDR3 is CASTIAGQGGTEAFF. The CDR3 DNA is TGCGCCAGCACCATTGCGGGACAGGGGGGGACTGAAGCTTTCTTT.

This clone was counted ten times or more. The J gene is TRBJ2-3, the V gene TRBV19, with D possibly TRBD2 on 6 matching bases. This CDR3 has 17 amino acids. V lost 6 bases and J 0 bases, leaving 19 bases between the germline ends. Germline-derived CDR1 and CDR2 are LNHDA and SQIVND (reference sequence). CDR3 DNA: TGTGCCAGTAGCCCCCGGCGGGGTTCGTTAAGCACAGATACGCAGTATTTT. Translated: CASSPRRGSLSTDTQYF.

The V gene is TRBV6-5, the J gene TRBJ1-1; 7 bases agree with TRBD1. Trimming took 8 bases from V and 4 from J; bases not matched to a gene: 10. The CDR3 runs to 14 residues. Germline V gives CDR1 MNHEY, CDR2 SVGAGI. The CDR3 DNA follows: TGTGCCAGCCAGGGGGGATCCCCGGCCACTGAAGCTTTCTTT. The encoded protein is CASQGGSPATEAFF.

This clone appeared once. The chain uses TRBV6-1 and TRBJ1-1, with D hard to call. V lost 3 bases, J lost 13 bases, and 18 bases lay in between. The germline gives CDR1 MNHNS, CDR2 SASEGT. The CDR3 has 13 residues. CDR3 amino acids: CASSEPGRRAGFF. As DNA, the CDR3 is TGTGCCAGCAGTGAGCCAGGCCGGAGAGCTGGTTTCTTT.

The chain is built from TRBV9 and TRBJ2-7; 8 bases match TRBD2. The CDR3 is made up of 13 amino acids. The V gene's germline CDR1 is SGDLS and CDR2 YYNGEE. V shed 0 bases, J shed 5 bases, and the junction held 1 base outside the gene matches. The CDR3 sequence: CASSVGLANEQYF. CDR3 DNA sequence: TGTGCCAGCAGCGTAGGACTAGCGAACGAGCAGTACTTC.

The rearrangement uses TRBV29-1 and TRBJ2-3, with unresolved D. The V and J ends lost 5 bases and 0 bases respectively, with 12 bases between them. Germline CDR1 SQVTM, CDR2 ANQGSEA. The CDR3 is 14 amino acids. CDR3 DNA sequence: TGCAGCGTTCTGGCACAGACTAGCACAGATACGCAGTATTTT. Protein sequence: CSVLAQTSTDTQYF.

This clone has only a few counts. The chain recombines TRBV18 with TRBJ2-1, with 7 bases aligning to TRBD2. The CDR3 length is 14 residues. Germline loops: CDR1 KGHSH, CDR2 LQKENI. With 3 bases clipped from V and 7 bases from J, the junction kept 6 bases outside the gene matches. In DNA form, the CDR3 reads TGTGCCAGCTCACCCCAGGGAGGGGAGAATGAGCAGTTCTTC. Residues: CASSPQGGENEQFF.

The CDR3: CASSKQGLMNTEAFF. The CDR3 DNA sequence: TGTGCCAGCAGCAAACAGGGGTTAATGAACACTGAAGCTTTCTTT. The chain combines TRBV11-3 with TRBJ1-1, with TRBD1 matching over 7 bases. The V segment lost 5 bases and the J segment 0 bases; nucleotides outside the gene matches: 6. Germline V CDR1 and CDR2: SGHNT, YENEEA. This CDR3 spans 15 amino acids.

The rearrangement joins TRBV2 to TRBJ2-2, with 9 bases fitting TRBD1. The V and J ends lost 7 bases and 0 bases, in that order; junction bases with no gene match: 3. This CDR3 spans 15 amino acids. Germline CDR1 and CDR2: SNHLY and FYNNEI. The CDR3 reads CASNDRGANTGELFF. DNA for the CDR3: TGTGCCAGCAATGACAGGGGGGCGAACACCGGGGAGCTGTTTTTT.

This chain connects TRBV5-8 to TRBJ2-7; D possibly uses TRBD1 or TRBD2 (5 bases each). Germline V gives CDR1 SGHTS, CDR2 YDEGEE. The CDR3 has 17 amino acids. The germline V and J ends were trimmed by 4 bases and 0 bases, with 20 bases remaining between them. As DNA, the CDR3 is TGTGCCAGCAGCACCCTTACGGGGCCCCTCTCCTCCTACGAGCAGTACTTC. Protein sequence: CASSTLTGPLSSYEQYF.

This chain links TRBV10-3 with TRBJ1-1; D not certain. V lost 5 bases, J lost 7 bases, and 11 bases lay in between. The germline CDR1 and CDR2 sequences are ENHRY and SYGVKD. This CDR3 region has 12 residues. In DNA form, the CDR3 reads TGTGCCATCAGTTCTAGTCTAGGTGAAGCTTTCTTT. Encoded protein: CAISSSLGEAFF.

The rearrangement links TRBV29-1 to TRBJ2-1; 15 nucleotides match TRBD2. CDR3 length: 15 amino acids. CDR1 is SQVTM and CDR2 is ANQGSEA in the germline V gene. V dropped 7 bases and J dropped 6; count of bases not matched to a gene: 7. The DNA of the CDR3 is TGCAGCGCCAGGACTAGCGGGGGGGGTAGCAATGAGCAGTTCTTC. Translation: CSARTSGGGSNEQFF.